These T cell receptor beta chains were read from a single sample in a study of blood T cell repertoires in COVID-19. Sequenced by immunoSEQ multiplex PCR; TCRdb stores in-frame clones only, minus some. The data show a few hundred thousand clones, with 84% seen just once and 4% to 4.5% held by the top ten. The sequencing input was peripheral blood. Receptors originate from a man aged 60 to 69 with acute or convalescent COVID-19. Both conserved end residues are part of each CDR3. Fields, in order: clone size, V gene, J gene, D gene, CDR3 DNA, CDR3 protein. D genes are given only for firm matches. Expanded clones are given a class, and other clones once, few, many or no size at all.

size: -; V: TRBV19; J: TRBJ1-5; D: -; DNA: TGTGCCAGTAGTTACCTTTTTGGGGCTAGCAATCAGCCCCAGCATTTT; CDR3: CASSYLFGASNQPQHF
size: -; V: TRBV4-1; J: TRBJ1-1; D: -; DNA: TGCGCCAGCAGCCAAGATCCTTGGGGGGGACCCACTGAAGCTTTCTTT; CDR3: CASSQDPWGGPTEAFF
size: -; V: TRBV18; J: TRBJ1-1; D: -; DNA: TGTGCCAGCTCACCCCCTTTTGGAGCTATGAACACTGAAGCTTTCTTT; CDR3: CASSPPFGAMNTEAFF
size: -; V: TRBV15; J: TRBJ1-5; D: -; DNA: TGTGCCACCAGCAGAGAAGGGGGGGGTCAGCCCCAGCATTTT; CDR3: CATSREGGGQPQHF
size: -; V: TRBV25-1; J: TRBJ2-7; D: -; DNA: TGTGCCAGCAGGGTAGACTACTACGAGCAGTACTTC; CDR3: CASRVDYYEQYF
size: -; V: TRBV28; J: TRBJ2-4; D: TRBD1; DNA: TGTGCCAGCTTCACGGGGCAGGGGGACATTCAGTACTTC; CDR3: CASFTGQGDIQYF
size: -; V: TRBV28; J: TRBJ1-1; D: -; DNA: TGTGCCGGGCAGGGGCCCACTGAAGCTTTCTTT; CDR3: CAGQGPTEAFF
size: -; V: TRBV5-1; J: TRBJ1-3; D: -; DNA: TGCGCCAGCACCTCTGGCTGGCAGGGCGGCAACACCATATATTTT; CDR3: CASTSGWQGGNTIYF
size: few; V: TRBV7-2; J: TRBJ2-7; D: -; DNA: TGTGCCAGCAGCCAATCCAGTGCAGGGAAGTACGAGCAGTACTTC; CDR3: CASSQSSAGKYEQYF
size: -; V: TRBV7-9; J: TRBJ1-1; D: -; DNA: TGTGCCAGCAGCTCCTTAGGACATGGGAACACTGAAGCTTTCTTT; CDR3: CASSSLGHGNTEAFF
size: -; V: TRBV5-4; J: TRBJ1-6; D: -; DNA: TGTGCCAGCAGCCCAAAGTCGCTTCGAGGGTCCTATAATTCACCCCTCCACTTT; CDR3: CASSPKSLRGSYNSPLHF
size: -; V: TRBV7-3; J: TRBJ2-1; D: -; DNA: TGTGCCAGCAGCTTAACTGGGGGCACGGTCAATGAGCAGTTCTTC; CDR3: CASSLTGGTVNEQFF
size: -; V: TRBV30; J: TRBJ1-1; D: -; DNA: TGTGCCTGGGATCAGGTGCCAGCTTTCTTT; CDR3: CAWDQVPAFF